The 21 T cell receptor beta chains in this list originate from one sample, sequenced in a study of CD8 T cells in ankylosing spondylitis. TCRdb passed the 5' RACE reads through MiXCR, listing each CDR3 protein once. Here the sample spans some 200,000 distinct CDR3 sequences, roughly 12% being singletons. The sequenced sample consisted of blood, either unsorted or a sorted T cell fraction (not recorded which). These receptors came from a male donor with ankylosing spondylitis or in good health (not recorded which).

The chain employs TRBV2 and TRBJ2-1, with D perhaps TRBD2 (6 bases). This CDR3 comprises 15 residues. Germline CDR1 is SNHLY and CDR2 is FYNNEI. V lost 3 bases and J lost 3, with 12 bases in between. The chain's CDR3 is CASSDNSGYYNEQFF. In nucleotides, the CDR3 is TGTGCCAGCAGTGATAATAGCGGATACTACAATGAGCAGTTCTTC.

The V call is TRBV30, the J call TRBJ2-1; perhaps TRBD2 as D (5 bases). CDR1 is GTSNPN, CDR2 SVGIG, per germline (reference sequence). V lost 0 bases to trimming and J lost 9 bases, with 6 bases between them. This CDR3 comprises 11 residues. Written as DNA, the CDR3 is TGTGCCTGGAGTGTCAGCGGTGAGCAGTTCTTC. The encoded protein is CAWSVSGEQFF.

The CDR3 loop is CSVWGDADTQYF. CDR3 sequence (DNA): TGCAGCGTGTGGGGGGACGCGGATACGCAGTATTTT. This chain joins TRBV29-1 and TRBJ2-3, with a weak D call TRBD2 (6 bases). V lost 6 bases to trimming and J lost 6 bases, with 13 bases between them. The CDR3 runs to 12 residues. Germline CDR1 reads SQVTM; CDR2 reads ANQGSEA.

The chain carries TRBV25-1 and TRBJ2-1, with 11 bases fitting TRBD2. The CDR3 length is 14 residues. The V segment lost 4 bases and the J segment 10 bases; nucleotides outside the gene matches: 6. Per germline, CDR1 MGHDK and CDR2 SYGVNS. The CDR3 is CASSGYLAGGEQFF. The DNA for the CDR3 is TGTGCCAGCAGTGGTTACTTAGCGGGGGGGGAGCAGTTCTTC.

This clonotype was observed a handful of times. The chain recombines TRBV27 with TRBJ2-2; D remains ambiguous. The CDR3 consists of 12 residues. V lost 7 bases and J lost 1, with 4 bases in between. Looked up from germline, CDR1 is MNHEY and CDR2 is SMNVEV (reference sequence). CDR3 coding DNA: TGTGCCAGCATTCAGAACACCGGGGAGCTGTTTTTT. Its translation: CASIQNTGELFF.

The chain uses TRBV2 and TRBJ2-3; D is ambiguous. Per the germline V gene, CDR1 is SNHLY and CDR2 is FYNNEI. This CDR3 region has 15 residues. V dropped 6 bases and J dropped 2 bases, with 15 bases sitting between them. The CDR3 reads CASSAFADDTDTQYF. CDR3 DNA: TGTGCCAGCAGCGCATTCGCGGATGACACAGATACGCAGTATTTT.

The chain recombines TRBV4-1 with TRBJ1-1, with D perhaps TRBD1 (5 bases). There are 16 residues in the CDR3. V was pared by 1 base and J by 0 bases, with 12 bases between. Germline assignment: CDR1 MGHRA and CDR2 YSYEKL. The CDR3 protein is CASSQGVQGMNTEAFF. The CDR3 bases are TGCGCCAGCAGCCAAGGGGTGCAGGGTATGAACACTGAAGCTTTCTTT.

DNA for the CDR3: TGTGCCAGCAGTTTGGGTGGGAGAGGGACCGGGGAGCTGTTTTTT. Its protein is CASSLGGRGTGELFF. The chain employs TRBV12-3 or TRBV12-4 and TRBJ2-2; D perhaps matches TRBD2 (5 bases). The CDR3 runs 15 residues. The V end was cut by 3 bases, the J end by 5 bases, with 13 bases between.

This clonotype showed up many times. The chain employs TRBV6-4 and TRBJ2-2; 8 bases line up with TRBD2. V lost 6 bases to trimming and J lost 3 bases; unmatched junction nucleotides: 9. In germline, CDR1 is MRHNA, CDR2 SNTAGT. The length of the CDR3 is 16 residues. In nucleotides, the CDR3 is TGTGCCAGCAGCGAGGGGCGGGAGGCCCACACCGGGGAGCTGTTTTTT. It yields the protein CASSEGREAHTGELFF.

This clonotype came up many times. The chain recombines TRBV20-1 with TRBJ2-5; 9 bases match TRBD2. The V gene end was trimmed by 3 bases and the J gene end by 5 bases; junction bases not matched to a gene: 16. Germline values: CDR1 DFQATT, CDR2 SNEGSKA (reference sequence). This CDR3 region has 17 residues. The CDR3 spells CSARILEASGVRETQYF. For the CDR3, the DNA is TGCAGTGCTAGGATCCTTGAGGCTAGCGGGGTCAGGGAGACCCAGTACTTC.

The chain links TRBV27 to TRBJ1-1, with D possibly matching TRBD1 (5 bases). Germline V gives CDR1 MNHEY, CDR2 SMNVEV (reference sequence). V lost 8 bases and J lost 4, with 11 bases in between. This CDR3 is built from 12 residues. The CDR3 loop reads CASGGTGTEAFF. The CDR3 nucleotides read TGTGCCAGCGGGGGGACGGGCACTGAAGCTTTCTTT.

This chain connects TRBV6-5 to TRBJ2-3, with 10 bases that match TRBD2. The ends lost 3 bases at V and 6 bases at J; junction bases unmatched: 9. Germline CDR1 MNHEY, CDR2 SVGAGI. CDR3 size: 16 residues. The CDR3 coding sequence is TGTGCCAGCAGTTATTCAGCGGGGGGGAACTACGATACGCAGTATTTT. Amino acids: CASSYSAGGNYDTQYF.

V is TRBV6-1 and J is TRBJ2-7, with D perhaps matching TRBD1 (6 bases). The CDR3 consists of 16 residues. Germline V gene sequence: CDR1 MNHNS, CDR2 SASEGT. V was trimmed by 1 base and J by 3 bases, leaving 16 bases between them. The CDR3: CASSEDWTDLYYEQYF. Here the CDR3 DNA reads TGTGCCAGCAGTGAAGATTGGACAGATCTTTACTACGAGCAGTACTTC.

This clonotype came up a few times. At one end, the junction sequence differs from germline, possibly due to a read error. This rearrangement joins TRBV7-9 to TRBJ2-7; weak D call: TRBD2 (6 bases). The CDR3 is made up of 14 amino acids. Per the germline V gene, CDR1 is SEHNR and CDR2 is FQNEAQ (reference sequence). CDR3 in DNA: TGTGCCAGCTGCTTGGGAGACGGACTATACGAGCAGTACTTC. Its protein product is CASCLGDGLYEQYF. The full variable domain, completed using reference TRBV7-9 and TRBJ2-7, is DTGVSQNPRHKITKRGQNVTFRCDPISEHNRLYWYRQTLGQGPEFLTYFQNEAQLEKSRLLSDRFSAERPKGSFSTLEIQRTEQGDSAMYLCASCLGDGLYEQYFGPGTRLTVT.

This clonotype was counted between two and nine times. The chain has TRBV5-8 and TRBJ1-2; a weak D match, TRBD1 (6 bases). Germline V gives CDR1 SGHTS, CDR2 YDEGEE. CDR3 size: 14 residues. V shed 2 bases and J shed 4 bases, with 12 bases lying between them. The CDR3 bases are TGTGCCAGCAGCTTCTCTGGGGGCGGCTATGGCTACACCTTC. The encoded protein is CASSFSGGGYGYTF.

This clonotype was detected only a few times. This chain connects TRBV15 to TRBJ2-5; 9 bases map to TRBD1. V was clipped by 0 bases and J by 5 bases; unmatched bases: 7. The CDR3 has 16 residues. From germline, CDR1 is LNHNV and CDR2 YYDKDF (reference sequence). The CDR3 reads CATSRESGTGSETQYF. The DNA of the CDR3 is TGTGCCACCAGCAGAGAATCGGGGACAGGGTCCGAGACCCAGTACTTC.

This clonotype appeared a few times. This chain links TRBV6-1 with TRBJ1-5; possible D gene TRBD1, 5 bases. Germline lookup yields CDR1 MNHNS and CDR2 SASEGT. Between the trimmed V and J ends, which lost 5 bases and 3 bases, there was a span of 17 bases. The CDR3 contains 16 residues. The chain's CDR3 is CASSPLGGMNNQPQHF. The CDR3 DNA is TGTGCCAGCAGTCCCCTCGGGGGGATGAACAATCAGCCCCAGCATTTT.

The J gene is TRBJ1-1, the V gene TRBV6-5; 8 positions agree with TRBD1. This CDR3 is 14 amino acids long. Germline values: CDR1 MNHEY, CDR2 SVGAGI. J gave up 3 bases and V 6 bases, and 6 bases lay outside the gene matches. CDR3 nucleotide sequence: TGTGCCAGCAGATACAGGGGGTGGGACACTGAAGCTTTCTTT. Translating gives CASRYRGWDTEAFF.

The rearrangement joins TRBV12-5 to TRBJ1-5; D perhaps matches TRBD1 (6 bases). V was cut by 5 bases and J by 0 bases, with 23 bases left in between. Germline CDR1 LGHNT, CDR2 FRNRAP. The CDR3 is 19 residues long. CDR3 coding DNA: TGTGCTAGTGGTCCAATGGGGGCATCGACCGACTTTAGCAATCAGCCCCAGCATTTT. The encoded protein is CASGPMGASTDFSNQPQHF.

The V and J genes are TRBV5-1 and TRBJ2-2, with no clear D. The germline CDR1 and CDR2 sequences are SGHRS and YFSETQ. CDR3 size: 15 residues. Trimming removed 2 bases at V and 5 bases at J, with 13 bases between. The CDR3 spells CASSFHLPWTGELFF. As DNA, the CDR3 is TGCGCCAGCAGCTTTCACCTGCCTTGGACCGGGGAGCTGTTTTTT.

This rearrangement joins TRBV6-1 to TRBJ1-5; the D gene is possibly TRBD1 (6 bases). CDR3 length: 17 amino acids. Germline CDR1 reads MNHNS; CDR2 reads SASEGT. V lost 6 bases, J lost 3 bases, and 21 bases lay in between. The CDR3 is CASSRDRLGRNNQPQHF. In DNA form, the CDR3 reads TGTGCCAGCAGCCGCGACAGGCTAGGTAGGAACAATCAGCCCCAGCATTTT.